A single T cell receptor (beta chain) is shown here with its context. This clone was counted a few times. Its antigen remains unidentified. Base qualities are not provided; no much larger clone lies one nucleotide away. The trial excluded patients who had a history of autoimmune disease or were on systemic immunosuppression. Peripheral blood for TCR sequencing was drawn from every dose cohort at baseline, at cycle 4 day 1 and at cycle 7 day 1. Samples came from an open-label, multicenter, first-in-human phase I dose-escalation trial of ivuxolimab. Adults with locally advanced or metastatic melanoma, renal cell, hepatocellular, or head and neck squamous cell carcinoma were enrolled in the trial. Before TCR sequencing, CD4+ T cells and CD8+ T cells were sorted from peripheral blood as separate populations. To sequence the TCRbeta CDR3 region, genomic DNA was isolated from the sorted cells. The immunoSEQ Assay was used to sequence the TCRbeta CDR3 regions. TCRdb mirrors the immuneACCESS table, restricted to in-frame sequences. Some clones are absent from its copies; in checked studies, under half trace to an unresolved V gene, and the reason for the others is unknown. The table for this sample lists about 38,000 clones; about 87% of them were counted only once. Approximately 33% of the sample rests with the top ten.

This entry comes from a study of OX40 agonist ivuxolimab in advanced cancers. In the study overall: Ivuxolimab was a fully human IgG2 agonistic monoclonal antibody targeting the costimulatory receptor OX40 (CD134). Intravenous ivuxolimab was administered to patients every 2 weeks at six dose levels: 0.01, 0.1, 0.3, 1.5, 3 and 10 mg/kg. Of the approximately 54 dose-escalation patients, hepatocellular carcinoma was present in about 20, melanoma in approximately 15, renal cell carcinoma in 9 and head and neck cancer in 9. In the dose-escalation cohort, 82.7% of patients were male, and the mean age was approximately 60 years with a range of about 20 to 90. Patients were allowed to have had prior anti-PD-1, anti-PD-L1 or anti-CTLA-4 therapy, and less than 45% of the dose-escalation patients had previously received checkpoint inhibitors. Three dose-escalation patients achieved partial responses, one with hepatocellular carcinoma and two with cutaneous melanoma. The purpose of peripheral TCRbeta sequencing was to test whether ivuxolimab changed TCR sequence diversity and led to clonal T-cell expansion. The paper describes the monotherapy dose-escalation part (N of about 57 patients) of the phase I trial of ivuxolimab.

The full study reports these points: At doses from 0.1 to 3.0 mg/kg, clonal expansion was seen in both CD4+ and CD8+ blood T cells between baseline and week 6. On average, CD8+ T cells showed more expanded clones than CD4+ T cells after ivuxolimab. Partial responders in the 0.1-3.0 mg/kg groups had among the lowest normalized peripheral clonal expansion, especially among CD8+ T cells. Antigen specificity was not determined for the clonally expanded peripheral T cells. Low levels of normalized T-cell clonal expansion were also shown by some nonresponding patients.

The V and J ends are trimmed by 6 bases and 4 bases, leaving 10 bases between them. CDR3 length: 13 amino acids, cysteine to phenylalanine. The sequence is cut down to CDR3 DNA, 39 bases in frame from base 1. CDR1 and CDR2 were assigned from the germline V gene as MGHDK and SYGVNS. The sequenced sample was CD4+ or CD8+ T cells sorted from blood, obtained in a trial of the OX40 agonist ivuxolimab. This TCR derives from an adult with an advanced solid tumor such as melanoma, head and neck, liver or kidney cancer. The rearrangement combines TRBV25-1 with TRBJ1-3, with TRBD1 as a weak D call on 5 bases. The CDR3 is CASRGGAGNTIYF. At the DNA level, the sequence is TGTGCCAGCAGGGGGGGTGCCGGAAACACCATATATTTT.